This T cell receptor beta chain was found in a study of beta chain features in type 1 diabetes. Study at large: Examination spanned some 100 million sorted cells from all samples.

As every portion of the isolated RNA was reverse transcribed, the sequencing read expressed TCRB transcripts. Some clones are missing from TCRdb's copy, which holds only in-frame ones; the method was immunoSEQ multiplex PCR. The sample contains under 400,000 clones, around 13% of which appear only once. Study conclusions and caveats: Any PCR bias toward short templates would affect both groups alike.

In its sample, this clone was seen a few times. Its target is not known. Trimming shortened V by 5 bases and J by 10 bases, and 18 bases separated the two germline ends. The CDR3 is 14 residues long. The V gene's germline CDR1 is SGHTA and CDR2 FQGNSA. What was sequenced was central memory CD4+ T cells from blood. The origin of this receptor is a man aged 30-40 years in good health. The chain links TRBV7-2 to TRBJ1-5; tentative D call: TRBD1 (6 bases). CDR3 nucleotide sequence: TGTGCCAGCAGCCAAGGGGGTCCGGGGGGCCCCCAGCATTTT. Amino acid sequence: CASSQGGPGGPQHF.